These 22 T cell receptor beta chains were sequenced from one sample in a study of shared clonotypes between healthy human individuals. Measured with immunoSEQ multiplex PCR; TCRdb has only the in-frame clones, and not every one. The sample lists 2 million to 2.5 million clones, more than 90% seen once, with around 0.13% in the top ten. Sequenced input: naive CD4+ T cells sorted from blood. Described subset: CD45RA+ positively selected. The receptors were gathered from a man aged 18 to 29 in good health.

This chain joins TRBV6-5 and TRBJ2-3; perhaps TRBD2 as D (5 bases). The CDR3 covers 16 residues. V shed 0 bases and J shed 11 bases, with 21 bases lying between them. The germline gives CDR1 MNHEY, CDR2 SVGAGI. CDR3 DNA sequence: TGTGCCAGCAGTTACTCGATAGTAGTTCGACCCGGAGGGCAGTATTTT. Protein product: CASSYSIVVRPGGQYF.

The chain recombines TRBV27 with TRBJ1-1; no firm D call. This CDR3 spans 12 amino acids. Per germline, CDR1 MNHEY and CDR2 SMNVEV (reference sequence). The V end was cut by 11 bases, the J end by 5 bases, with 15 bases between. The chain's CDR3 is CAVGLRRTEAFF. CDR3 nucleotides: TGTGCCGTGGGTCTACGGCGGACTGAAGCTTTCTTT.

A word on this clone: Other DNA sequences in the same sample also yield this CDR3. CDR3 amino acids: CASSEGANTEAFF. The DNA of the CDR3 is TGTGCCAGCAGTGAAGGAGCGAACACTGAAGCTTTCTTT. V and J are TRBV2 and TRBJ1-1, with D unresolved. This CDR3 has 13 residues. Trimming took 1 base from V and 1 from J, leaving 4 bases between them. Per germline, CDR1 SNHLY and CDR2 FYNNEI.

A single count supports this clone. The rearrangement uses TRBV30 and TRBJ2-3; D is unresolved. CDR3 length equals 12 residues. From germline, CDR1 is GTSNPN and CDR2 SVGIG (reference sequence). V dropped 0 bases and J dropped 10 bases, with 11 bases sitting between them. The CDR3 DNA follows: TGTGCCTGGAGTGTCCTCGAGAAGGCGCAGTATTTT. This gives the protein CAWSVLEKAQYF.

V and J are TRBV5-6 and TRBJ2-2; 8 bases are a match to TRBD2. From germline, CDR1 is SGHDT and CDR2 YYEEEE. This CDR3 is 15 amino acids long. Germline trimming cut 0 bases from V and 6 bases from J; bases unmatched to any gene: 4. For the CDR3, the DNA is TGTGCCAGCAGCTTGGGGGGACTAGTCCCCGGGGAGCTGTTTTTT. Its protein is CASSLGGLVPGELFF.

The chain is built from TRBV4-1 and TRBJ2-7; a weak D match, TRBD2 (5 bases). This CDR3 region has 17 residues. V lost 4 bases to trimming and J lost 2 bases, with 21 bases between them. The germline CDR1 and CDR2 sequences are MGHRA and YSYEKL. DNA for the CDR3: TGCGCCAGCAGCCCCATAGGACTCGCGAAGGTGACCTACGAGCAGTACTTC. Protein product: CASSPIGLAKVTYEQYF.

For the CDR3, the DNA is TGTGCCAGTAGGCGGACTAGCGGGGCGGAGACCCAGTACTTC. It yields the protein CASRRTSGAETQYF. The gene calls are TRBV19 and TRBJ2-5; TRBD2 agrees at 12 bases. The CDR3 has 14 amino acids. The ends lost 6 bases at V and 5 bases at J; junction bases unmatched: 4. Germline values: CDR1 LNHDA, CDR2 SQIVND (reference sequence).

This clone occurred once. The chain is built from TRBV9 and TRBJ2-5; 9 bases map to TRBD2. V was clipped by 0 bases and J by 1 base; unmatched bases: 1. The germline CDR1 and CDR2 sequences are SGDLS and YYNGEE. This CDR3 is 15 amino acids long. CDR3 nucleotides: TGTGCCAGCAGCGTAGGCGGGAGGGCCCAAGAGACCCAGTACTTC. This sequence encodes CASSVGGRAQETQYF.

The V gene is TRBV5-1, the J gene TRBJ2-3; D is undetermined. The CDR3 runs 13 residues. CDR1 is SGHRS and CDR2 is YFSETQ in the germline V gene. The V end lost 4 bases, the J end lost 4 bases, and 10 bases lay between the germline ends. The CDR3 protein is CASSPMSPDTQYF. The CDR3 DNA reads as TGCGCCAGCAGCCCCATGTCCCCAGATACGCAGTATTTT.

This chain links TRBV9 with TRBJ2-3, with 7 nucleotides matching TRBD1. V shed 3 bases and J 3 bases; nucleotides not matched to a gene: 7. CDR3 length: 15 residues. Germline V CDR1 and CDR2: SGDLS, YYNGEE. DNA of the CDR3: TGTGCCAGCAGCGCCTCACAGGGGCGGACAGATACGCAGTATTTT. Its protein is CASSASQGRTDTQYF.

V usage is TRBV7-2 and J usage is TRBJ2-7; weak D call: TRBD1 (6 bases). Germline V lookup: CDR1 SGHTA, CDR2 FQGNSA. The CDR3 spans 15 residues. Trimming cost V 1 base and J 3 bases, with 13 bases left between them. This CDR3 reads CASSLDRTEVYEQYF. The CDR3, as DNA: TGTGCCAGCAGCTTAGACCGGACAGAAGTCTACGAGCAGTACTTC. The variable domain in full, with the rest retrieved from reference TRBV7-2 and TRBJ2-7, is GAGVSQSPSNKVTEKGKDVELRCDPISGHTALYWYRQSLGQGLEFLIYFQGNSAPDKSGLPSDRFSAERTGGSVSTLTIQRTQQEDSAVYLCASSLDRTEVYEQYFGPGTRLTVT.

The CDR3 DNA sequence: TGCAGCGCAATACGGGACTTAAGCTTCACTGAAGCTTTCTTT. It yields the protein CSAIRDLSFTEAFF. The chain recombines TRBV29-1 with TRBJ1-1, with TRBD1 as a possible D gene (5 bases). This CDR3 comprises 14 residues. The germline V and J ends were trimmed by 7 bases and 4 bases, with 19 bases remaining between them. Germline V CDR1 and CDR2: SQVTM, ANQGSEA.

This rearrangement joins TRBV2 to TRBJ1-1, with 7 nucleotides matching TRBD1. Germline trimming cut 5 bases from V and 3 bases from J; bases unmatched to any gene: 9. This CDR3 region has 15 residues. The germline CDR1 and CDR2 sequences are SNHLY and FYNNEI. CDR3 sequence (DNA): TGTGCCAGCAGTTTCGGGACAGCCCTTGACACTGAAGCTTTCTTT. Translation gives CASSFGTALDTEAFF. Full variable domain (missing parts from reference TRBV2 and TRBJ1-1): EPEVTQTPSHQVTQMGQEVILRCVPISNHLYFYWYRQILGQKVEFLVSFYNNEISEKSEIFDDQFSVERPDGSNFTLKIRSTKLEDSAMYFCASSFGTALDTEAFFGQGTRLTVV.

Written as DNA, the CDR3 is TGCGCCAGCAGCCTGACATATCCACCGACGGCTAACTATGGCTACACCTTC. Translation gives CASSLTYPPTANYGYTF. The chain is built from TRBV4-1 and TRBJ1-2; D is unclear. Trimming removed 4 bases at V and 0 bases at J, with 18 bases between. The CDR3 spans 17 residues. Germline CDR1 reads MGHRA; CDR2 reads YSYEKL.

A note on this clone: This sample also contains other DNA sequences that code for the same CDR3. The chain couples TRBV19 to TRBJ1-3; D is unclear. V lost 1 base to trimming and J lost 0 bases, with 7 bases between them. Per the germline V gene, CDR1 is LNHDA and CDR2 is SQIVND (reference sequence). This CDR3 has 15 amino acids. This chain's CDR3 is CASSIGSSSGNTIYF. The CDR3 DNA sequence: TGTGCCAGTAGTATAGGCTCGAGCTCTGGAAACACCATATATTTT.

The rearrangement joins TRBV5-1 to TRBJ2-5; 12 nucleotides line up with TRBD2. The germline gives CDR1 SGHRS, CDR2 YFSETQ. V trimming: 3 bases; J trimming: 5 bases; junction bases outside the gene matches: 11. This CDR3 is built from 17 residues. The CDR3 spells CASSSGLAGGRGETQYF. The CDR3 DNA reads TGCGCCAGCAGCTCGGGACTAGCGGGCGGACGGGGGGAGACCCAGTACTTC.

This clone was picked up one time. The CDR3 bases are TGTGCCAGCAGCCCGTACCTCGGGGAGGCAACTAATGAAAAACTGTTTTTT. Its translation: CASSPYLGEATNEKLFF. The chain joins TRBV28 to TRBJ1-4; D ambiguous. The CDR3 runs 17 residues. V lost 6 bases, J lost 0 bases, and 17 bases lay in between. Germline loops: CDR1 MDHEN, CDR2 SYDVKM.

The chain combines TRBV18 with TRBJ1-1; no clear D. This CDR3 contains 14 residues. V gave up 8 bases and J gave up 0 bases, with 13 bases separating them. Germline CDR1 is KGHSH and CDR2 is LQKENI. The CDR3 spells CASTSAPLNTEAFF. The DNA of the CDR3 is TGTGCCAGCACTTCAGCCCCTTTGAACACTGAAGCTTTCTTT.

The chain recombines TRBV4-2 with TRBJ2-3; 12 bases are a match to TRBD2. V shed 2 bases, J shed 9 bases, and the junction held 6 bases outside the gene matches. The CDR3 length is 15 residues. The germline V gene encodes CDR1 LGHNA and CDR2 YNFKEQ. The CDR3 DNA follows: TGTGCCAGCAGCCAATCCGCTAGCGGGAGGGAAACGCAGTATTTT. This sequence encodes CASSQSASGRETQYF.

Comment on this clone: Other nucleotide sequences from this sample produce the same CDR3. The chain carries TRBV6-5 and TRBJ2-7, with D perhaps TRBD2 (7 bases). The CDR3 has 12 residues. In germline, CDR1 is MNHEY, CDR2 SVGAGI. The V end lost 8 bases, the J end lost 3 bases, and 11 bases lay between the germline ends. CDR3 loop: CASRGGGYEQYF. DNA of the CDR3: TGTGCCAGCCGGGGAGGGGGCTACGAGCAGTACTTC.

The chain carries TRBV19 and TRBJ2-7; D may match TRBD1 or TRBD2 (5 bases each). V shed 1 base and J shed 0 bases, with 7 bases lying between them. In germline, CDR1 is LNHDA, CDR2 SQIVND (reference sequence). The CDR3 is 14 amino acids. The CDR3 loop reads CASSIAGASYEQYF. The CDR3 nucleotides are TGTGCCAGTAGTATAGCCGGGGCCTCCTACGAGCAGTACTTC.

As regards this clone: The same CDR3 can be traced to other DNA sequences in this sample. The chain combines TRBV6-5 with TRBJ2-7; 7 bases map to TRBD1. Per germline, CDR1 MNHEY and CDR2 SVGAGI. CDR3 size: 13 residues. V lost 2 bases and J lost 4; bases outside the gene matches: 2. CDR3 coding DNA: TGTGCCAGCAGTTACAACAGGGGTTACGAGCAGTACTTC. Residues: CASSYNRGYEQYF.